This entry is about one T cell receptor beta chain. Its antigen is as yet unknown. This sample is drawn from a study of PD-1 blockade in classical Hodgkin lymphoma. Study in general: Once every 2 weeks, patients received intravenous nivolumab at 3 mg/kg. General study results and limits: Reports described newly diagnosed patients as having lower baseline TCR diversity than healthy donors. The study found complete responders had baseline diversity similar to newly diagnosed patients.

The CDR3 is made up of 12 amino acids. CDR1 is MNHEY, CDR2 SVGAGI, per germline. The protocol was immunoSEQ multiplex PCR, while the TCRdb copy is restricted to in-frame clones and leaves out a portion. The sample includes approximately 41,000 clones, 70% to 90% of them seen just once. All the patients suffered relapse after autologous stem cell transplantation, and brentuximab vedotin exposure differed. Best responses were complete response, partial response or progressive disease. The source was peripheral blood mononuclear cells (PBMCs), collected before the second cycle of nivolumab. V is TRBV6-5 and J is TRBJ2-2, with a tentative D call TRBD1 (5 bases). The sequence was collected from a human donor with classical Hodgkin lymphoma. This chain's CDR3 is CVSGKNTGELFF. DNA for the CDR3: TGTGTCTCAGGGAAGAACACCGGGGAGCTGTTTTTT.